Below are 12 T cell receptor beta chains sequenced from a single sample in a study of control samples from healthy donors and cancer patients. Some clones are missing from TCRdb's copy, which holds only in-frame ones; the method was immunoSEQ multiplex PCR. This table has 65,000 to 80,000 clones, roughly 89% appearing once. Sequenced input: PBMCs. The receptors here all came from a woman aged 55-70 years with head and neck cancer.

In this sample, this clone turned up once. V is TRBV5-1 and J is TRBJ2-1; D may be TRBD1 or TRBD2 (5 bases each). The germline V gene encodes CDR1 SGHRS and CDR2 YFSETQ. The CDR3 runs 15 residues. Between the trimmed V and J ends, which lost 3 bases and 4 bases, there was a span of 14 bases. CDR3 DNA sequence: TGCGCCAGCAGCTACTCCGGGACCAATTACAATGAGCAGTTCTTC. It translates to CASSYSGTNYNEQFF.

The table lists this clone with a count of one. The rearrangement links TRBV25-1 to TRBJ1-1, with a tentative D call TRBD1 (5 bases). The CDR3 is 16 residues long. V was cut by 0 bases and J by 5 bases, with 16 bases left in between. Germline V CDR1 and CDR2: MGHDK, SYGVNS. CDR3 residues: CASSEYRSSRGTEAFF. In DNA form, the CDR3 reads TGTGCCAGCAGTGAATATAGGAGCTCACGGGGGACTGAAGCTTTCTTT.

The CDR3: CASSDRQSSYEQYF. The CDR3 nucleotides are TGTGCCAGCAGTGACAGACAGAGCTCCTACGAGCAGTACTTC. The J gene is TRBJ2-7, the V gene TRBV6-2 or TRBV6-3, with a tentative D call TRBD1 (5 bases). Germline lookup yields CDR1 MNHEY and CDR2 SVGEGT. V was pared by 5 bases and J by 0 bases, with 11 bases between. This CDR3 is 14 amino acids long.

The chain combines TRBV28 with TRBJ1-4, with D possibly being TRBD1 (5 bases). This CDR3 has 15 amino acids. Trimming stripped 6 bases from V and 3 bases from J, with 14 bases between. Per germline, CDR1 MDHEN and CDR2 SYDVKM. The CDR3 protein is CASRPGGRPNEKLFF. CDR3 in DNA: TGTGCCAGCAGACCCGGGGGACGGCCTAATGAAAAACTGTTTTTT. The full variable domain, completed using reference TRBV28 and TRBJ1-4, is DVKVTQSSRYLVKRTGEKVFLECVQDMDHENMFWYRQDPGLGLRLIYFSYDVKMKEKGDIPEGYSVSREKKERFSLILESASTNQTSMYLCASRPGGRPNEKLFFGSGTQLSVL.

This chain connects TRBV6-5 to TRBJ2-7; D is perhaps TRBD1 (5 bases). Germline V gene data show CDR1 as MNHEY and CDR2 as SVGAGI. Trimming pared 6 bases from V and 0 bases from J, leaving 12 bases between. The CDR3 totals 14 residues. The CDR3 region has the DNA TGTGCCAGCAGCTATTCCCAGGGCTCCTACGAGCAGTACTTC. As protein: CASSYSQGSYEQYF.

V and J are TRBV19 and TRBJ2-1, with D tentatively TRBD2 (6 bases). The germline V gene encodes CDR1 LNHDA and CDR2 SQIVND (reference sequence). V dropped 3 bases and J dropped 9 bases, with 12 bases sitting between them. The CDR3 covers 13 residues. The CDR3 spells CASSMSLAFEQFF. CDR3 coding DNA: TGTGCCAGTAGTATGAGTCTAGCGTTTGAGCAGTTCTTC. The whole variable domain, remainder taken from reference TRBV19 and TRBJ2-1, is DGGITQSPKYLFRKEGQNVTLSCEQNLNHDAMYWYRQDPGQGLRLIYYSQIVNDFQKGDIAEGYSVSREKKESFPLTVTSAQKNPTAFYLCASSMSLAFEQFFGPGTRLTVL.

This clone was detected a few times. The chain joins TRBV25-1 to TRBJ2-3, with 10 bases matching TRBD1. The CDR3 runs 15 residues. Losses at the gene ends were 6 bases for V and 2 bases for J; bases not matched to a gene: 5. Germline assignment: CDR1 MGHDK and CDR2 SYGVNS. CDR3 loop: CASREGTGVTDTQYF. The DNA for the CDR3 is TGTGCCAGCAGGGAGGGGACAGGGGTCACAGATACGCAGTATTTT. Full variable domain (outside the CDR3, taken from reference TRBV25-1 and TRBJ2-3): EADIYQTPRYLVIGTGKKITLECSQTMGHDKMYWYQQDPGMELHLIHYSYGVNSTEKGDLSSESTVSRIRTEHFPLTLESARPSHTSQYLCASREGTGVTDTQYFGPGTRLTVL.

The J gene is TRBJ2-1, the V gene TRBV10-3; no reliable D call. The germline gives CDR1 ENHRY, CDR2 SYGVKD. CDR3 length: 16 residues. The V end was cut by 5 bases, the J end by 4 bases, with 18 bases between. CDR3 bases: TGTGCCATCAGTAGTACTACCCCTGGGGTGTACAATGAGCAGTTCTTC. Translated, it gives CAISSTTPGVYNEQFF.

V usage is TRBV19 and J usage is TRBJ2-7; the match to TRBD1 covers 7 bases. The CDR3 loop spans 14 amino acids. The junction had 2 bases not matched to a gene; V was cut back by 1 base and J by 2 bases. Germline CDR1 is LNHDA and CDR2 is SQIVND (reference sequence). CDR3 DNA sequence: TGTGCCAGTAGTATAGGGGACAGAGCCTACGAGCAGTACTTC. Translating it yields CASSIGDRAYEQYF.

The J gene is TRBJ2-5, the V gene TRBV28; D is possibly TRBD1 (5 bases). Germline values: CDR1 MDHEN, CDR2 SYDVKM. The ends were cut back, 4 bases at V and 0 bases at J, with 15 bases in the middle. This CDR3 has 16 residues. The CDR3 loop reads CASSSRQHLYQETQYF. CDR3 sequence (DNA): TGTGCCAGCAGTTCCCGACAGCACCTGTACCAAGAGACCCAGTACTTC.

V gene TRBV6-5 combines with J gene TRBJ1-4; TRBD1 matches at 10 bases. Trimming at V came to 7 bases and at J to 7 bases, leaving 6 bases not matched to a gene. CDR1 is MNHEY and CDR2 is SVGAGI in the germline V gene. The CDR3 has 14 amino acids. In DNA, the CDR3 is TGTGCCAGCAAGACGGACAGGGGGTTTGAAAAACTGTTTTTT. Translation: CASKTDRGFEKLFF.

This sequence joins TRBV11-3 and TRBJ1-2, with D unclear. The V end lost 5 bases, the J end lost 4 bases, and 11 bases lay between the germline ends. This CDR3 region has 13 residues. CDR1 and CDR2 (germline): SGHNT, YENEEA. DNA for the CDR3: TGTGCCAGCAGCGCCACGGGCCGCTATGGCTACACCTTC. Translated: CASSATGRYGYTF.